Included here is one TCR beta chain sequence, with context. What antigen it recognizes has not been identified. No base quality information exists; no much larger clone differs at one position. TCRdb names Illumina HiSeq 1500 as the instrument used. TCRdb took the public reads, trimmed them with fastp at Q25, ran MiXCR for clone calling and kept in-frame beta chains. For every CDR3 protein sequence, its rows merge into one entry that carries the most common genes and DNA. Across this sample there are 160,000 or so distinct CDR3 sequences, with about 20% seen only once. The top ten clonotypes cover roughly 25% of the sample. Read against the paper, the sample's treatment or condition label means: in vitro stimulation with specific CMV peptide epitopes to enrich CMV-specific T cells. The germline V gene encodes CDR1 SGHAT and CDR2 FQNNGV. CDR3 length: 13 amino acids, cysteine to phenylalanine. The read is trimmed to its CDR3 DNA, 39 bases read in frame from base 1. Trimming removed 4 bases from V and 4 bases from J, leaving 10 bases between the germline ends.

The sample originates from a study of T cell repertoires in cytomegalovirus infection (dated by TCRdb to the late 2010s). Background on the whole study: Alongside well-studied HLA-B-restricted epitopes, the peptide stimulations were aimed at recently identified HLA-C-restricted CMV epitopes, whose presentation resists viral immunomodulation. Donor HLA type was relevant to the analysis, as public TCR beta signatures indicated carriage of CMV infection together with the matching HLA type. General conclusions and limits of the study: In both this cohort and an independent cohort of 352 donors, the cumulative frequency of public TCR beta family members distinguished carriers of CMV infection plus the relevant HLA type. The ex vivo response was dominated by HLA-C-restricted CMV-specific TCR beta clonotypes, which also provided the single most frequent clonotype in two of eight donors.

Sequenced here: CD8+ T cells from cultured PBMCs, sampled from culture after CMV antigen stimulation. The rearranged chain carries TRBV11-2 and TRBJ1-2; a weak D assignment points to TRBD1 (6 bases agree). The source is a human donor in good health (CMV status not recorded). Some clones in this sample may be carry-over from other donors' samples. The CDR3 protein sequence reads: CASSSGQLYGYTF. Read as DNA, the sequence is TGTGCCAGCAGCTCAGGACAGCTCTATGGCTACACCTTC.